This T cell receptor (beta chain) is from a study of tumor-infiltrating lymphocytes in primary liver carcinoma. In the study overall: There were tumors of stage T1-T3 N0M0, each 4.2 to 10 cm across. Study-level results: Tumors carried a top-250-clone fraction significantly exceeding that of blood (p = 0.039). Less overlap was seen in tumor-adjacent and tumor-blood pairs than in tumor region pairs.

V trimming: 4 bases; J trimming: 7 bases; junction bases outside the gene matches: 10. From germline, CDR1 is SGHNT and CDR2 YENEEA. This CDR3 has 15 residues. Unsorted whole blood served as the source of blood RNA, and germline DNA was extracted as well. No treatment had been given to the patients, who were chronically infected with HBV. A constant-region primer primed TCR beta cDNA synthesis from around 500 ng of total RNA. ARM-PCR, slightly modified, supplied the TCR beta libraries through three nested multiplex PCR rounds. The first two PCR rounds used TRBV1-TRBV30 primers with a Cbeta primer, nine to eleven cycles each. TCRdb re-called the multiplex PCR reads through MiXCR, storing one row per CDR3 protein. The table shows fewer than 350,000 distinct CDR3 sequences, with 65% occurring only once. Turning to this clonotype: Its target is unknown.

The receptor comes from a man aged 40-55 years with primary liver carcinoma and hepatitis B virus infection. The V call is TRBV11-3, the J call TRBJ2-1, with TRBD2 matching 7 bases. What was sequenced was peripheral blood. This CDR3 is CASSSGLSHGNEQFF. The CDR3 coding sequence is TGTGCCAGCAGCTCGGGACTATCTCACGGTAATGAGCAGTTCTTC. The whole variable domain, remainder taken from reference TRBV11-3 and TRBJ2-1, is EAGVVQSPRYKIIEKKQPVAFWCNPISGHNTLYWYLQNLGQGPELLIRYENEEAVDDSQLPKDRFSAERLKGVDSTLKIQPAELGDSAVYLCASSSGLSHGNEQFFGPGTRLTVL.